The source of this T cell receptor (beta chain) is a study of cytomegalovirus exposure and HLA in healthy donors. This CDR3 spans 17 amino acids. Germline-derived CDR1 and CDR2 are GTSNPN and SVGIG (reference sequence). Unmatched junction bases numbered 12, after V lost 5 bases and J lost 8 bases. The PCR ran on 60 Vbeta and 13 Jbeta primers. TCRdb's table, derived via immunoSEQ multiplex PCR, lists solely in-frame clones and lacks some. In the table there are about 160,000 clones, approximately 78% of which are singletons. This rearrangement joins TRBV30 to TRBJ2-1; 16 nucleotides line up with TRBD2. The sequenced sample was PBMCs. The sequence derives from a girl aged 2-10 years in good health and CMV-seropositive. In DNA, the CDR3 is TGTGCCTGGTCGGGACTAGCGGGAGGGCCATCCGTCTATGAGCAGTTCTTC. It specifies CAWSGLAGGPSVYEQFF.